The rows below give T cell receptor beta chains drawn from one sample of a study of graft-versus-host responses after intestinal transplantation. Profiling relied on immunoSEQ multiplex PCR, and the TCRdb table lists in-frame clones only, not all of them. The sample yields tens of thousands of clones, over 85% seen once. The antigens of these receptors remain unknown. The sample consisted of unstimulated CD8+ T cells sorted from spleen or lymph node cells, taken before intestinal transplant. These receptors were taken from a human donor who received an intestinal transplant. The CDR3 runs from the conserved cysteine through the conserved F or W. D genes are given only for firm matches. For some rows the clone size is stated as once, few or many, or as a class when expanded; others skip it.

TRBV2	TRBD1	TRBJ1-1	.	14	TGTGCCAGCAGTCAAACAGGGGCGGGCACTGAAGCTTTCTTT	CASSQTGAGTEAFF
TRBV7-8	TRBD2	TRBJ2-1	once	18	TGTGCCAGCATTAAGACTAGCGGGGGGGCGACGGTCGACAATGAGCAGTTCTTC	CASIKTSGGATVDNEQFF
TRBV19	TRBD2	TRBJ2-3	.	15	TGTGCCAGTAGTCGGACTAGCGGGAGTGGAGATACGCAGTATTTT	CASSRTSGSGDTQYF
TRBV7-9	.	TRBJ2-5	.	13	TGTGCCAGCAGCACAACAGGTGGGGAGACCCAGTACTTC	CASSTTGGETQYF
TRBV4-1	TRBD1	TRBJ2-2	.	16	TGCGCCAGCAGCCAATTTGGGACAGTAAACACCGGGGAGCTGTTTTTT	CASSQFGTVNTGELFF
TRBV6-1	.	TRBJ1-5	.	15	TGTGCCAGCAGAACACAGGGTTATAGCAATCAGCCCCAGCATTTT	CASRTQGYSNQPQHF
TRBV11-1	.	TRBJ2-7	.	14	TGTGCCAGCAGCTTAGCGGGTGGAGACAGCGAGCAGTACTTC	CASSLAGGDSEQYF
TRBV7-9	TRBD2	TRBJ2-7	.	14	TGTGCCAGCAGCTCGCGGGGGAATATCTACGAGCAGTACTTC	CASSSRGNIYEQYF
TRBV6-5	.	TRBJ1-1	.	15	TGTGCCAGCAGTTACCCAACCGACAGGACCCCTCGAGCTTTCTTT	CASSYPTDRTPRAFF
TRBV5-4	TRBD2	TRBJ2-1	.	16	TGTGCCAGCAGCACCCCCGGGACTAGCCGTGACAATGAGCAGTTCTTC	CASSTPGTSRDNEQFF
TRBV7-9	TRBD1	TRBJ1-2	.	13	TGTGCCAGCAGCTCTGACAGGGACTATGGCTACACCTTC	CASSSDRDYGYTF
TRBV5-4	TRBD2	TRBJ2-2	.	16	TGTGCCAGCAGCCCCAATAGCGGGGGTCAGGGAGGGGAGCTGTTTTTT	CASSPNSGGQGGELFF
TRBV10-1	TRBD1	TRBJ2-2	.	14	TGCGCCAGCAGTGGGACAGGGTCGACCGGGGAGCTGTTTTTT	CASSGTGSTGELFF
TRBV9	TRBD1	TRBJ2-1	.	18	TGTGCCAGCAGCGTAGCTACAGGGACAGGGATCCCCTACAATGAGCAGTTCTTC	CASSVATGTGIPYNEQFF
TRBV5-8	.	TRBJ2-5	.	14	TGTGCCAGCAGCCTTCGGGGGACCCAAGAGACCCAGTACTTC	CASSLRGTQETQYF
TRBV7-8	TRBD2	TRBJ2-1	.	15	TGTGCCAGCAGAAAAACTAGCGGGGCCAACAATGAGCAGTTCTTC	CASRKTSGANNEQFF
TRBV11-2	TRBD2	TRBJ2-7	.	16	TGTGCCAGCAGCGATCCCGGGACTAGGATCTCCTACGAGCAGTACTTC	CASSDPGTRISYEQYF